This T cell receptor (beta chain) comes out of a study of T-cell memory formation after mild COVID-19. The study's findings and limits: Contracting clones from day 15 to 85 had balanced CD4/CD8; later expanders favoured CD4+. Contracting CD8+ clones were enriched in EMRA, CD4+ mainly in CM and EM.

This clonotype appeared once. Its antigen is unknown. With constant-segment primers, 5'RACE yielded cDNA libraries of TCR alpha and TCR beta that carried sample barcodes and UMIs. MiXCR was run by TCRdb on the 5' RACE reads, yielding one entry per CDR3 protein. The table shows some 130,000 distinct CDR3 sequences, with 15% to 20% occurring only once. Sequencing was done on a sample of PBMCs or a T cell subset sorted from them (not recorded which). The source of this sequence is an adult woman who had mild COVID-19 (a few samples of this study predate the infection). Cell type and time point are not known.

CDR3 DNA sequence: TGTGCCACCAGCAGAGCTGGGGGCACCACTGAAGCTTTCTTT. This codes for CATSRAGGTTEAFF. This rearrangement joins TRBV15 to TRBJ1-1; tentative D call: TRBD1 (6 bases). The CDR3 has 14 amino acids. Deletions cut 1 base from V and 4 bases from J, with 10 bases between. Germline lookup yields CDR1 LNHNV and CDR2 YYDKDF (reference sequence).